This T cell receptor beta chain comes out of a study of vaccination effects on CD4 cells after COVID-19. About the study: Every participant took two doses of the BNT162b2 or mRNA-1273 vaccine. At 16 days and at one week before vaccination, samples were given by two convalescent patients. Findings of the study overall: Long after vaccination, the clones induced by infection and by vaccine shrank markedly in size.

In the case of this clone: No antigen is known for it.

Germline lookup yields CDR1 SGHNT and CDR2 YYREEE (reference sequence). CDR3 size: 13 residues. V was cut by 2 bases and J by 6 bases, with 8 bases left in between. Antigen-specific CD4+ T cell clonotypes were called by their expansion after viral peptide-pool culture in ViraFEST. Having been cultured for under twelve days, the cells underwent CD4+ T cell isolation. This individual tested PCR-positive for SARS-CoV-2 infection between March and December 2020. The protocol was immunoSEQ multiplex PCR, while the TCRdb copy is restricted to in-frame clones and leaves out a portion. The sample lists 26,000 or so clones, 78% occurring once.

The genes are TRBV5-4 and TRBJ2-2; D not resolved. This receptor was taken from a human donor who had a prior SARS-CoV-2 infection. The input for sequencing was CD4+ T cells from PBMCs cultured with HCoV-NL63 spike peptides, taken before COVID-19 vaccination. The CDR3 DNA reads as TGTGCCAGCAGCTTAATAGGTGCCGGGGAGCTGTTTTTT. Translated, it gives CASSLIGAGELFF.